This TCR beta chain came from a study of T cell responses to AZD1222 COVID-19 vaccine. Study results and limitations: At baseline, just 5 or 6 AZD1222 recipients tested seropositive. A rise in Spike-specific TCR breadth and depth followed two AZD1222 doses. Clonal diversity was possibly underestimated, and white British individuals and females predominated among donors. Every sample of the repertoires postdated the peak T cell response.

Assay: immunoSEQ multiplex PCR; the TCRdb copy retains only in-frame clones and omits some. The sample lists over 100,000 clones; approximately 91% were seen once. About this clone itself: Its antigen is unidentified.

This sequence was found in an adult in good health. The starting material was peripheral blood, obtained on day 0 of AZD1222 vaccination.

The CDR3 reads CASSQLANQETQYF. CDR3 bases: TGTGCCAGCAGCCAACTAGCGAACCAAGAGACCCAGTACTTC. The chain combines TRBV13 with TRBJ2-5, with TRBD2 matching over 7 bases. The CDR3 is 14 amino acids. Looked up from germline, CDR1 is PRHDT and CDR2 is FYEKMQ (reference sequence). Losses at the gene ends were 5 bases for V and 0 bases for J; bases not matched to a gene: 3.